This is a list of T cell receptor beta chains from one sample in a study of Tregs in tolerant kidney transplant recipients. TCRdb keeps only in-frame clones here, not all; method: immunoSEQ multiplex PCR. The profile shows 15,000 to 19,000 clones, more than 80% of them singletons. The sample was CD8+ T cells from blood. The receptors come from a human donor in good health. The CDR3 runs from the conserved cysteine through the conserved F or W. Fields, in order: J gene, V gene, clone size, D gene, CDR3 DNA, CDR3 protein. D genes are given only for firm matches. Only some rows state a clone size, as once, few, many or a class for expanded clones.

J gene: TRBJ1-2; V gene: TRBV6-6; clone size: .; D gene: .; CDR3 DNA: TGTGCCAGCAGTTACTCCCCATTCGGGAAAGGCTACACCTTC; CDR3 protein: CASSYSPFGKGYTF
J gene: TRBJ2-3; V gene: TRBV14; clone size: .; D gene: .; CDR3 DNA: TGTGCCAGCAGCCAAGATCTTCGAGGTGGGACAGATACGCAGTATTTT; CDR3 protein: CASSQDLRGGTDTQYF
J gene: TRBJ2-3; V gene: TRBV4-2; clone size: once; D gene: .; CDR3 DNA: TGTGCCAGCAGCCTAGAATCCCGGACTGGTCCGACTAGCACAGATACGCAGTATTTT; CDR3 protein: CASSLESRTGPTSTDTQYF
J gene: TRBJ2-2; V gene: TRBV30; clone size: .; D gene: TRBD2; CDR3 DNA: TGTGCCTGGACCGGACTAGCGGGGGGGCCGAACACCGGGGAGCTGTTTTTT; CDR3 protein: CAWTGLAGGPNTGELFF
J gene: TRBJ2-7; V gene: TRBV4-1; clone size: .; D gene: TRBD1; CDR3 DNA: TGCGCCAGCAGCCAAGAAGAAGGGACAGGGGGCGGGGAGCAGTACTTC; CDR3 protein: CASSQEEGTGGGEQYF
J gene: TRBJ1-1; V gene: TRBV27; clone size: .; D gene: .; CDR3 DNA: TGTGCCAGCTCAGCTTACAGGAACCTTCACACTGAAGCTTTCTTT; CDR3 protein: CASSAYRNLHTEAFF
J gene: TRBJ2-1; V gene: TRBV4-3; clone size: .; D gene: .; CDR3 DNA: TGCGCCAGCAGCCAAGACCGGCCCTCCTACAATGAGCAGTTCTTC; CDR3 protein: CASSQDRPSYNEQFF
J gene: TRBJ2-7; V gene: TRBV5-5; clone size: .; D gene: .; CDR3 DNA: TGTGCCAGCAGCTTGGACCTCGGTCAGAACTACGAGCAGTACTTC; CDR3 protein: CASSLDLGQNYEQYF
J gene: TRBJ2-7; V gene: TRBV2; clone size: .; D gene: TRBD1; CDR3 DNA: TGTGCCAGCAGGGAGGACAGGGGGGCATCCTACGAGCAGTACTTC; CDR3 protein: CASREDRGASYEQYF
J gene: TRBJ2-5; V gene: TRBV27; clone size: .; D gene: TRBD1; CDR3 DNA: TGTGCCAGCAGTTTATCGGGACAGGGGCCGCGGGAGACCCAGTACTTC; CDR3 protein: CASSLSGQGPRETQYF
J gene: TRBJ1-3; V gene: TRBV19; clone size: .; D gene: .; CDR3 DNA: TGTGCCAGTAGTATTTTTTGGGGGATTGGAAACACCATATATTTT; CDR3 protein: CASSIFWGIGNTIYF
J gene: TRBJ1-1; V gene: TRBV29-1; clone size: .; D gene: .; CDR3 DNA: TGCAGCGTTGATGGGGGAGCTGAAGCTTTCTTT; CDR3 protein: CSVDGGAEAFF
J gene: TRBJ1-1; V gene: TRBV23-1; clone size: .; D gene: .; CDR3 DNA: TGCGCCAGCAGTTCATGGGCCCTAGGCGTGAACACTGAAGCTTTCTTT; CDR3 protein: CASSSWALGVNTEAFF
J gene: TRBJ2-1; V gene: TRBV6-4; clone size: .; D gene: .; CDR3 DNA: TGTGCCAGCAGTGACGGCCCCATCCATGAGCAGTTCTTC; CDR3 protein: CASSDGPIHEQFF
J gene: TRBJ2-5; V gene: TRBV7-9; clone size: .; D gene: TRBD1; CDR3 DNA: TGTGCCAGCAAGGGACAGGGGGCCAAGGAGACCCAGTACTTC; CDR3 protein: CASKGQGAKETQYF
J gene: TRBJ2-3; V gene: TRBV7-9; clone size: .; D gene: .; CDR3 DNA: TGTGCCAGCAGCCCCAGCCGGACAGATACGCAGTATTTT; CDR3 protein: CASSPSRTDTQYF
J gene: TRBJ2-2; V gene: TRBV19; clone size: few; D gene: TRBD1; CDR3 DNA: TGTGCCAGTAGTATAGGGACAGGGCCGCCCGGGGAGCTGTTTTTT; CDR3 protein: CASSIGTGPPGELFF
J gene: TRBJ2-7; V gene: TRBV4-1; clone size: .; D gene: TRBD1; CDR3 DNA: TGCGCCAGCAGCAACAGACAGGGTGGCCACGAGCAGTACTTC; CDR3 protein: CASSNRQGGHEQYF
J gene: TRBJ2-3; V gene: TRBV10-1; clone size: .; D gene: .; CDR3 DNA: TGCGCCAGCAGTGAGTCTTCGGCTGGCACAGATACGCAGTATTTT; CDR3 protein: CASSESSAGTDTQYF
J gene: TRBJ1-2; V gene: TRBV27; clone size: .; D gene: .; CDR3 DNA: TGTGCCAGCAGTCCCCGGAGGGCTCCCCTCTATGGCTACACCTTC; CDR3 protein: CASSPRRAPLYGYTF
J gene: TRBJ2-5; V gene: TRBV27; clone size: .; D gene: .; CDR3 DNA: TGTGCCAGCAGTTTATGGGGCGGCCGGCCTCAGTACTTC; CDR3 protein: CASSLWGGRPQYF
J gene: TRBJ2-7; V gene: TRBV11-1; clone size: .; D gene: .; CDR3 DNA: TGTGCCAGCAGCCCCGAGGGACTCTCGAACGAGCAGTACTTC; CDR3 protein: CASSPEGLSNEQYF
J gene: TRBJ2-5; V gene: TRBV27; clone size: few; D gene: TRBD1; CDR3 DNA: TGTGCCAGCTCACCCAGGTCTGGACAGGGGAAGGGAGAGACCCAGTACTTC; CDR3 protein: CASSPRSGQGKGETQYF
J gene: TRBJ2-7; V gene: TRBV7-9; clone size: .; D gene: TRBD2; CDR3 DNA: TGTGCCAGCAGCCTTATGGCGGGAGAGGGTTACGAGCAGTACTTC; CDR3 protein: CASSLMAGEGYEQYF
J gene: TRBJ1-1; V gene: TRBV10-3; clone size: .; D gene: .; CDR3 DNA: TGTGCCATCAGTTTAGGGAGTGAAGCTTTCTTT; CDR3 protein: CAISLGSEAFF
J gene: TRBJ2-7; V gene: TRBV6-5; clone size: .; D gene: .; CDR3 DNA: TGTGCCAGCAGTTACACACGTCAGGGGTCCGAGCAGTACTTC; CDR3 protein: CASSYTRQGSEQYF
J gene: TRBJ1-4; V gene: TRBV4-3; clone size: .; D gene: .; CDR3 DNA: TGCGCCAGCAGGCCGCGGGGGGGGGACGGAGATGAAAAACTGTTTTTT; CDR3 protein: CASRPRGGDGDEKLFF
J gene: TRBJ2-7; V gene: TRBV19; clone size: few; D gene: TRBD2; CDR3 DNA: TGTGCCAGTAGTGTCGGGACTATCGGTAGCGAGCAGTACTTC; CDR3 protein: CASSVGTIGSEQYF
J gene: TRBJ1-3; V gene: TRBV7-8; clone size: .; D gene: TRBD1; CDR3 DNA: TGTGCCAGCAGCTTAGAAGACAGGGTGTGGGACACCATATATTTT; CDR3 protein: CASSLEDRVWDTIYF
J gene: TRBJ2-1; V gene: TRBV27; clone size: once; D gene: .; CDR3 DNA: TGTGCCAGCAGTTTAGTGTGGACTTTCCGGAGGAATGAGCAGTTCTTC; CDR3 protein: CASSLVWTFRRNEQFF
J gene: TRBJ2-2; V gene: TRBV6-4; clone size: .; D gene: .; CDR3 DNA: TGTGCCAGCAGTGAAATACCGGGCGGGGAGCTGTTTTTT; CDR3 protein: CASSEIPGGELFF
J gene: TRBJ2-1; V gene: TRBV6-6; clone size: .; D gene: .; CDR3 DNA: TGTGCCAGCAGTTACTCCCGACCGGACAATGAGCAGTTCTTC; CDR3 protein: CASSYSRPDNEQFF
J gene: TRBJ2-3; V gene: TRBV30; clone size: .; D gene: TRBD1; CDR3 DNA: TGTGCCTTTACAGGGGAATGGGACACAGATACGCAGTATTTT; CDR3 protein: CAFTGEWDTDTQYF
J gene: TRBJ2-3; V gene: TRBV2; clone size: .; D gene: TRBD2; CDR3 DNA: TGTGCCAGCAGTGAAGGGCTAGCGGGAGTTAGCACAGATACGCAGTATTTT; CDR3 protein: CASSEGLAGVSTDTQYF
J gene: TRBJ2-2; V gene: TRBV29-1; clone size: .; D gene: .; CDR3 DNA: TGCAGCGTTATAGCGGACACCGGGGAGCTGTTTTTT; CDR3 protein: CSVIADTGELFF
J gene: TRBJ2-1; V gene: TRBV4-2; clone size: .; D gene: .; CDR3 DNA: TGTGCCAGCAGCCCGTGGAATCTAGGGCGGGGATCCTACAATGAGCAGTTCTTC; CDR3 protein: CASSPWNLGRGSYNEQFF
J gene: TRBJ2-7; V gene: TRBV9; clone size: .; D gene: TRBD2; CDR3 DNA: TGTGCCAGCAGCCCTAGGAAAGCGGGGGAGCAGTACTTC; CDR3 protein: CASSPRKAGEQYF
J gene: TRBJ2-1; V gene: TRBV11-2; clone size: .; D gene: TRBD2; CDR3 DNA: TGTGCCAGCAGCTTAGGACTAGCGGTTTTTAATGAGCAGTTCTTC; CDR3 protein: CASSLGLAVFNEQFF
J gene: TRBJ2-1; V gene: TRBV7-6; clone size: .; D gene: .; CDR3 DNA: TGTGCCAGCGGCATAGGTATAAATGAGCAGTTCTTC; CDR3 protein: CASGIGINEQFF
J gene: TRBJ2-5; V gene: TRBV6-4; clone size: .; D gene: .; CDR3 DNA: TGTGCCAGGAGTGGGGCAGGGGAGACCCAGTACTTC; CDR3 protein: CARSGAGETQYF
J gene: TRBJ2-3; V gene: TRBV7-2; clone size: .; D gene: .; CDR3 DNA: TGTGCCAGCAGCCCAGACACCCACCCCAGTTATACGCAGTATTTT; CDR3 protein: CASSPDTHPSYTQYF
J gene: TRBJ2-2; V gene: TRBV4-2; clone size: .; D gene: .; CDR3 DNA: TGTGCCAGCAGCCACAGGTCCGGGGAGCTGTTTTTT; CDR3 protein: CASSHRSGELFF
J gene: TRBJ2-3; V gene: TRBV2; clone size: .; D gene: .; CDR3 DNA: TGTGCCAGCAGTGAATGGCTTTCGAGCACAGATACGCAGTATTTT; CDR3 protein: CASSEWLSSTDTQYF
J gene: TRBJ2-1; V gene: TRBV15; clone size: .; D gene: .; CDR3 DNA: TGTGCCACCAGCAGGGGGCTATTAAACAATGAGCAGTTCTTC; CDR3 protein: CATSRGLLNNEQFF
J gene: TRBJ2-3; V gene: TRBV4-3; clone size: .; D gene: .; CDR3 DNA: TGCGCCAGCAGCCAAGATGGGCACACAGATACGCAGTATTTT; CDR3 protein: CASSQDGHTDTQYF
J gene: TRBJ1-2; V gene: TRBV30; clone size: once; D gene: TRBD1; CDR3 DNA: TGTGCCCGGATGGGACAGGGGGCGTTTGGCTACACCTTC; CDR3 protein: CARMGQGAFGYTF
J gene: TRBJ1-3; V gene: TRBV30; clone size: once; D gene: .; CDR3 DNA: TGTGCCTGGAGTTCGGAAGCTGGAAACACCATATATTTT; CDR3 protein: CAWSSEAGNTIYF
J gene: TRBJ2-3; V gene: TRBV4-1; clone size: .; D gene: TRBD2; CDR3 DNA: TGCGCCAGCAGCCAAGATCAACCGACTAGCGGCACAGATACGCAGTATTTT; CDR3 protein: CASSQDQPTSGTDTQYF
J gene: TRBJ1-1; V gene: TRBV5-6; clone size: .; D gene: .; CDR3 DNA: TGTGCCAGTCGGGACGTAGGACTACCTAACACTGAAGCTTTCTTT; CDR3 protein: CASRDVGLPNTEAFF
J gene: TRBJ2-3; V gene: TRBV6-5; clone size: once; D gene: TRBD2; CDR3 DNA: TGTGCCAGCAGTCCGCTAGCGGTTAGCACAGATACGCAGTATTTT; CDR3 protein: CASSPLAVSTDTQYF